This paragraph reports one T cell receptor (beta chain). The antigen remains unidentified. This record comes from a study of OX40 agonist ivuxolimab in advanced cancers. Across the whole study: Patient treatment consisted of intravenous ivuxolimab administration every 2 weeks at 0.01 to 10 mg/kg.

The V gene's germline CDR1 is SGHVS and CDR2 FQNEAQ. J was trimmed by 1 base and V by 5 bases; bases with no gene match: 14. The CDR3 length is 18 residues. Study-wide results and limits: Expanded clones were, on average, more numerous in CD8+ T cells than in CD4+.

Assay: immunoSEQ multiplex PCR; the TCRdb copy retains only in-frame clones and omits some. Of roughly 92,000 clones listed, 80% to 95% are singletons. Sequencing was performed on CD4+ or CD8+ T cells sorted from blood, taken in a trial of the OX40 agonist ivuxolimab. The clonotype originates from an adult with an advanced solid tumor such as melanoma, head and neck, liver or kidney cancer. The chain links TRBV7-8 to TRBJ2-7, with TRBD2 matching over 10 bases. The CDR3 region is CASSALREREGHSYEQYF. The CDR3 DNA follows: TGTGCCAGCAGCGCCCTAAGGGAGCGGGAGGGCCATTCCTACGAGCAGTACTTC.